Listed below are T cell receptor beta chains from one sample, sequenced in a study of T-cell reconstitution after alpha-beta-depleted transplantation in children. TCRdb processed the PCR reads anew with MiXCR; each CDR3 protein has one entry. Among about 600,000 distinct CDR3 sequences listed, roughly a tenth were seen once. Specimen: PBMCs from the stem cell graft donor, collected from the stem cell graft. All receptors derive from a human donor who donated a stem cell graft to a child with acute myeloid leukemia. The CDR3 runs from the conserved cysteine through the conserved F or W. D genes are given only for firm matches. Clone size, where shown, is once, few, many, or a class for clones that have expanded.

J gene | D gene | V gene | clone size | CDR3 DNA | CDR3 protein
TRBJ2-3 | TRBD1 | TRBV28 | many | TGTGCCAGCAGTGGCCCTGGGACAGGGAATTCAGATACGCAGTATTTT | CASSGPGTGNSDTQYF
TRBJ1-2 | . | TRBV5-1 | few | TGCGCCAGCGGGCTTCGGCAGGGAGGAGAAGGGGGCTACACCTTC | CASGLRQGGEGGYTF
TRBJ1-2 | TRBD1 | TRBV27 | many | TGTGCCAGCAGTTCTCCAGGGGACAGATCCGGCTACACCTTC | CASSSPGDRSGYTF
TRBJ1-1 | . | TRBV18 | few | TGTGCCAGCTCTACCAAGGGGGGCGGTACTGAAGCTTTCTTT | CASSTKGGGTEAFF
TRBJ1-5 | TRBD1 | TRBV20-1 | . | TGCAGTGCTGGAGAATGGGACAGGGGAGTTGATCAGCCCCAGCATTTT | CSAGEWDRGVDQPQHF
TRBJ2-3 | . | TRBV6-1 | many | TGTGCCAGCATCCTGGGCGGGATCACAGATACGCAGTATTTT | CASILGGITDTQYF
TRBJ2-7 | . | TRBV19 | . | TGTGCCAGTAGTCTCCCCAGGGGCAGATCCTACGAGCAGTACTTC | CASSLPRGRSYEQYF
TRBJ2-5 | . | TRBV12-3/TRBV12-4 | few | TGTGCCAGCAGAACAAGGGGAAGGGAGACCCAGTACTTC | CASRTRGRETQYF
TRBJ2-7 | TRBD2 | TRBV10-3 | many | TGTGCCATCAGTGATGGGACTAGAGGATCCTACGAGCAGTACTTC | CAISDGTRGSYEQYF
TRBJ2-1 | . | TRBV19 | . | TGTGCCAGTAGTCGACAGGGAGGGGATGAGCAGTTCTTC | CASSRQGGDEQFF
TRBJ2-7 | TRBD1 | TRBV20-1 | many | TGCAGTGCTAGAGATGCGAGCGGACAGGGGTCTTACGAGCAGTACTTC | CSARDASGQGSYEQYF
TRBJ2-5 | TRBD2 | TRBV27 | many | TGTGCCAGCAGTTCCTCCGGACTAGCGGGAGGGTTTATAGAGACCCAGTACTTC | CASSSSGLAGGFIETQYF
TRBJ2-3 | TRBD2 | TRBV24-1 | . | TGTGCCACCAGTGATTCGGGACTAGCGGGAGTAAACACAGATACGCAGTATTTT | CATSDSGLAGVNTDTQYF
TRBJ2-3 | TRBD1 | TRBV20-1 | few | TGCAGTGCTACGGGACAGCGCGGAGATACGCAGTATTTT | CSATGQRGDTQYF
TRBJ2-1 | TRBD1 | TRBV18 | many | TGTGCCAGCTCACCACAGCCGGGACAGAGAAACAATGAGCAGTTCTTC | CASSPQPGQRNNEQFF
TRBJ2-1 | . | TRBV20-1 | . | TGCAGTGCCCCGACAGCCTACAATGAGCAGTTCTTC | CSAPTAYNEQFF
TRBJ2-7 | . | TRBV20-1 | many | TGCAGTGCTCTAAAAGACCTAAAGCAGTACTTC | CSALKDLKQYF
TRBJ2-7 | TRBD2 | TRBV30 | . | TGTGCCTGGAGACTACAGCGGGAGGGCCAGTACTTC | CAWRLQREGQYF
TRBJ2-1 | . | TRBV7-8 | many | TGTGCCAGCAGCTTAGAACGCGCGTTCAATGAGCAGTTCTTC | CASSLERAFNEQFF
TRBJ2-7 | TRBD2 | TRBV15 | many | TGTGCCACCAGCAGGGTTAGCGGGAGGCCCTACGAGCAGTACTTC | CATSRVSGRPYEQYF
TRBJ2-7 | TRBD2 | TRBV6-5 | . | TGTGCCAGCAGTCGGACTAGCGGGAGGAGTCTCGAGCAGTACTTC | CASSRTSGRSLEQYF
TRBJ2-7 | . | TRBV29-1 | . | TGCAGCGTTCGTAACAGCGGAAAATCCTACGAGCAGTACTTC | CSVRNSGKSYEQYF
TRBJ2-1 | TRBD2 | TRBV20-1 | many | TGCAGTGCCGCACCGCTGACTAGCGGGACCTACAATGAGCAGTTCTTC | CSAAPLTSGTYNEQFF
TRBJ2-7 | TRBD2 | TRBV20-1 | . | TGCAGTGCTAGAGGGCAGCGGGAGTTGTACGAGCAGTACTTC | CSARGQRELYEQYF
TRBJ2-1 | TRBD2 | TRBV3-1 | . | TGTGCCGCAGGGCTAGCGGGAGTAGGCAATGAGCAGTTCTTC | CAAGLAGVGNEQFF
TRBJ2-5 | . | TRBV5-1 | . | TGCGCCAGCAGCTCCTCTGGGTCGTGGGGCGAGACCCAGTACTTC | CASSSSGSWGETQYF
TRBJ2-1 | TRBD2 | TRBV30 | few | TGTGCCTGGAGTACTAGCGGGAGGAAGAATGAGCAGTTCTTC | CAWSTSGRKNEQFF
TRBJ2-1 | . | TRBV4-2 | many | TGTGCCAGCAGCCAATACGGCCCTACGTCTAATGAGCAGTTCTTC | CASSQYGPTSNEQFF
TRBJ2-3 | . | TRBV7-3 | . | TGTGCCAGCAGTGCTACCGGGATCACAGGCATCAATAGCACAGATACGCAGTATTTT | CASSATGITGINSTDTQYF
TRBJ2-5 | TRBD1 | TRBV20-1 | few | TGCAGTGCTGGGGACAGGGGGAAAGAAGAGACCCAGTACTTC | CSAGDRGKEETQYF
TRBJ2-7 | TRBD1 | TRBV7-2 | . | TGTGCCAGCAGCCAAACGAAGGGACAGCCGAATCGATTC | CASSQTKGQPNRF
TRBJ1-1 | . | TRBV12-3/TRBV12-4 | . | TGTGCCAGCAGATTAGGGAGGACTGAAGCTTTCTTT | CASRLGRTEAFF
TRBJ2-7 | . | TRBV28 | many | TGTGCCAGCAGCCTACCAAGGACAGTTTACGAGCAGTACTTC | CASSLPRTVYEQYF
TRBJ2-7 | . | TRBV3-1 | few | TGTGCCAGCAGCCAAGTGGCAGGAGGGAAGGAGCAGTACTTC | CASSQVAGGKEQYF
TRBJ1-3 | . | TRBV20-1 | many | TGCAGTGCGCATACCCAGGGTTTTTCTGGAAACACCATATATTTT | CSAHTQGFSGNTIYF
TRBJ2-7 | . | TRBV7-3 | few | TGTGCCAGCAGCTTAAATCCTTTTTACGAGCAGTACTTC | CASSLNPFYEQYF
TRBJ1-4 | TRBD1 | TRBV6-1 | . | TGTGCCAGCAGGTCGACAGGGTATAGTGAAAAACTGTTTTTT | CASRSTGYSEKLFF
TRBJ2-7 | TRBD1 | TRBV9 | many | TGTGCCAGCAGCGCCGGGACAGGAGGTCCCCATTCGTCCGAGCAGTACTTC | CASSAGTGGPHSSEQYF